The present T cell receptor beta chain was sequenced within a study of blood T cell repertoires in COVID-19. For the study at large: Donors in the United States, Italy and Spain gave samples during acute or convalescent COVID-19. The cDNA or gDNA used as material had been derived from T cells, B-cell-depleted T cells, or PBMCs.

The CDR3 is 15 residues long. J was trimmed by 8 bases and V by 8 bases; bases with no gene match: 13. The germline V gene encodes CDR1 LNHDA and CDR2 SQIVND (reference sequence). Per the original methods: Amplification from reference gene primers served as the basis for estimated nucleated cell counts. The data were produced by immunoSEQ multiplex PCR, yet TCRdb's version contains in-frame clones alone and is incomplete. The V and J calls and clone size are taken from that table; D and trimming were inferred from the DNA. The sample gives roughly 200,000 clones, roughly 84% of which show up once; 20% is in the top ten.

The chain uses TRBV19 and TRBJ1-4, with 8 nucleotides matching TRBD1. The source is a human donor in a cohort sampled during active COVID-19. What was sequenced was peripheral blood. This chain's CDR3 is CASSDREDGLEKLFF. CDR3 sequence (DNA): TGTGCCAGTTCGGACAGGGAAGATGGTTTAGAAAAACTGTTTTTT.